The T cell receptor beta chain under discussion was sequenced for a study of Ad26.COV2.S vaccination and SARS-CoV-2 variants. Looked up from germline, CDR1 is SGHRS and CDR2 is YFSETQ. The CDR3 totals 18 residues. Trimming took off 0 bases at V and 2 bases at J, with 15 bases between the two ends. Some clones are missing from TCRdb's copy, which holds only in-frame ones; the method was immunoSEQ multiplex PCR. The profile shows some 350,000 clones, approximately 90% of them singletons. Notes on this clone: The antigen remains unidentified.

Findings and caveats of the study: Assessments of TCR breadth and depth may have underestimated the total T cell responses. Measurement of non-spike TCR breadth gave similar results in vaccine and placebo recipients.

The rearrangement uses TRBV5-1 and TRBJ2-6, with D tentatively TRBD2 (5 bases). The TCR sequence derives from a human donor who had recovered from COVID-19. Source: peripheral blood, taken after recovery from COVID-19. CDR3 residues: CASSLAGVDPTGANVLTF. The CDR3 nucleotides read TGCGCCAGCAGCTTGGCCGGGGTGGACCCTACTGGGGCCAACGTCCTGACTTTC. The full variable domain, in which reference TRBV5-1 and TRBJ2-6 provide the parts outside the CDR3, is KAGVTQTPRYLIKTRGQQVTLSCSPISGHRSVSWYQQTPGQGLQFLFEYFSETQRNKGNFPGRFSGRQFSNSRSEMNVSTLELGDSALYLCASSLAGVDPTGANVLTFGAGSRLTVL.